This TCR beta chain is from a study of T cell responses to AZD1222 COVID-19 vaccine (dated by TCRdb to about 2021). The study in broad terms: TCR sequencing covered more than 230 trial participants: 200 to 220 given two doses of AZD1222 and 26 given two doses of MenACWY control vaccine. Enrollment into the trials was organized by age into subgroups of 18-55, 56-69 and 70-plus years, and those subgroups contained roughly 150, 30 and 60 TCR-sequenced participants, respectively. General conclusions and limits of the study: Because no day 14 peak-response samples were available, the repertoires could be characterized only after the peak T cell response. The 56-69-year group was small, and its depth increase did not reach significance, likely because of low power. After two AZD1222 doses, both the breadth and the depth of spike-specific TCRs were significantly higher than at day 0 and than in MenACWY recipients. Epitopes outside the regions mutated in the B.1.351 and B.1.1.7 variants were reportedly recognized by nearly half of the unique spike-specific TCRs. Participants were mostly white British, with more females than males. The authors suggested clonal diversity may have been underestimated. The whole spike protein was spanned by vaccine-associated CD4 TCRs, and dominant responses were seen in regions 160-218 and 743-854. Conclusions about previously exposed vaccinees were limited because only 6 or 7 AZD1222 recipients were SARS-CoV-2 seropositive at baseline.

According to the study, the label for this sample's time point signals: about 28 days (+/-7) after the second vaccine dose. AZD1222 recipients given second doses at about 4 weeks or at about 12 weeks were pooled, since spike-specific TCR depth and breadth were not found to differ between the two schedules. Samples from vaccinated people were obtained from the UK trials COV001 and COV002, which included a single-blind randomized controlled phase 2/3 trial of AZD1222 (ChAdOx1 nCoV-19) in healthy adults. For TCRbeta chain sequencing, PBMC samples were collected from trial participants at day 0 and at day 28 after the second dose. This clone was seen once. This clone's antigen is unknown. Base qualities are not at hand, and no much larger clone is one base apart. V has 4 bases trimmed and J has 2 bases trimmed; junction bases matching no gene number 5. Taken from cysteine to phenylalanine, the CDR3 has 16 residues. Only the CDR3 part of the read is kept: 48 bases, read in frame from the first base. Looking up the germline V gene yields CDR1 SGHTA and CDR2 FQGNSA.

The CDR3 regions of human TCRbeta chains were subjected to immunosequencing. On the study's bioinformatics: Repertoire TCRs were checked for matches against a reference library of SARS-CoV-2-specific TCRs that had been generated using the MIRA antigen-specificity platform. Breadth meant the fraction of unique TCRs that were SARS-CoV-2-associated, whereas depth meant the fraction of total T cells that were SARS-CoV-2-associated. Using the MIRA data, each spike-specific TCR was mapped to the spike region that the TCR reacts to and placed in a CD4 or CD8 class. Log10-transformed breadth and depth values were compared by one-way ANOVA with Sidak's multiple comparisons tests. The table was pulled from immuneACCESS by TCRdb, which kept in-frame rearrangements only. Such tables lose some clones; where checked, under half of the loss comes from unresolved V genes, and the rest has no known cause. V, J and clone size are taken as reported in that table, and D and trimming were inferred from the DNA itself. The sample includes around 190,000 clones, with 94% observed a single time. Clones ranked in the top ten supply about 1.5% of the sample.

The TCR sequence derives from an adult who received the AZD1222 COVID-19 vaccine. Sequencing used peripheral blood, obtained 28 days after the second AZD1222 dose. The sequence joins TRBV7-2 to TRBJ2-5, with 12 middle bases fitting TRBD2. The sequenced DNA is TGTGCCAGCAGCTCCTCGACTAGCGGGGGACAAGAGACCCAGTACTTC. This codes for CASSSSTSGGQETQYF.